The source of this T cell receptor beta chain is a study of OX40 agonist ivuxolimab in advanced cancers. General notes on the study: Ivuxolimab was a fully human IgG2 agonistic monoclonal antibody targeting the costimulatory receptor OX40 (CD134). In the dose-escalation cohort, 82.7% of patients were male, and the mean age was approximately 60 years, with a range of 23 to 79. Intravenous ivuxolimab was administered to patients every 2 weeks at six dose levels: 0.01, 0.1, 0.3, 1.5, 3 and 10 mg/kg. Prior anti-PD-1, anti-PD-L1 or anti-CTLA-4 therapy was permitted, and checkpoint inhibitors had been received by under 50% of dose-escalation patients. Peripheral TCRbeta sequencing aimed to test whether ivuxolimab altered TCR sequence diversity and caused clonal T-cell expansion. Partial responses occurred in three dose-escalation patients, of whom one had hepatocellular carcinoma and two had cutaneous melanoma. Of the approximately 54 patients in dose escalation, some 19 had hepatocellular carcinoma, roughly 15 had melanoma, 9 had renal cell carcinoma and 9 had head and neck cancer. The paper reports the monotherapy dose-escalation portion (N of about 50 patients) of the phase I ivuxolimab trial.

For sequencing of the TCRbeta CDR3 region, genomic DNA was extracted from the sorted cells. The immunoSEQ Assay was used for sequencing of TCRbeta CDR3 regions. The source is immuneACCESS, and TCRdb retained only in-frame sequences with V and J called. Part of the clones is not carried over; for the studies checked, unresolved V genes explain less than half of this, and the remainder is unexplained. This sample comprises fewer than 45,000 clones, over 75% of them detected only once. Of the sample, approximately 13% is held by the ten largest clones. As to this clone: The target of this receptor is not known. No base-level quality is on record; no much larger clone is a single base apart.

Patients with a history of autoimmune disease or receiving systemic immunosuppression were excluded from the trial. Peripheral blood for TCR sequencing was collected from all dose cohorts at baseline, on cycle 4 day 1, and on cycle 7 day 1. Samples came from an open-label, multicenter, first-in-human phase I dose-escalation trial of ivuxolimab. Adults with locally advanced or metastatic head and neck squamous cell, hepatocellular, melanoma or renal cell carcinoma were enrolled in the trial. CD4+ and CD8+ T cells were sorted separately from peripheral blood before TCR sequencing. CDR1 and CDR2 were assigned from the germline V gene (reference sequence) as GTSNPN and SVGIG. At the junction V is shortened by 5 bases and J by 1 base, with 16 bases in between. The CDR3, cysteine through phenylalanine, is 15 amino acids long. Kept here is only the CDR3 DNA, which spans 45 bases and is read in frame from base 1.

Broad study findings and their caveats: At doses of 0.1 to 3.0 mg/kg, clonal expansion of both CD4+ and CD8+ T cells in blood was seen between baseline and week 6. Antigen specificity was not determined for the clonally expanded peripheral T cells. After ivuxolimab, expanded clones were on average more numerous among CD8+ T cells than among CD4+ T cells. Partial responders in the 0.1-3.0 mg/kg groups had among the lowest normalized peripheral clonal expansion, especially among CD8+ T cells. Low levels of normalized T-cell clonal expansion were also shown by some nonresponding patients.

The specimen was CD4+ or CD8+ T cells sorted from blood, collected in a trial of the OX40 agonist ivuxolimab. The rearrangement combines TRBV30 with TRBJ2-3, with the D gene too uncertain to name. This TCR was sampled from an adult with an advanced solid tumor such as melanoma, head and neck, liver or kidney cancer. The CDR3 in this case is CAWGSLAARTDTQYF. The base sequence is TGTGCCTGGGGGTCTTTGGCGGCGCGCACAGATACGCAGTATTTT.